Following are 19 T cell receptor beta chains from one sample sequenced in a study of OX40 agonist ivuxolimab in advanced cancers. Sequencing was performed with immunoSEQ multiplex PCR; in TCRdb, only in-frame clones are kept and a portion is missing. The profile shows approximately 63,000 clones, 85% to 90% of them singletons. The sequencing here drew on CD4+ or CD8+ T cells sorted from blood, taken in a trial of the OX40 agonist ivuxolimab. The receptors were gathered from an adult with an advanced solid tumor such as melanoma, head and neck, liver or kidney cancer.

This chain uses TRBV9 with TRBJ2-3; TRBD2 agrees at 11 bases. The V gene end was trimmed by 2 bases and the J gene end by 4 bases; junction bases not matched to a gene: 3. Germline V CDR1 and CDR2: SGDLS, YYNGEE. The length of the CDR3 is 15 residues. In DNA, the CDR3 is TGTGCCAGCAGCGTCACTAGCGGGAGAGCAGATACGCAGTATTTT. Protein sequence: CASSVTSGRADTQYF.

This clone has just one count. CDR3 protein: CASSLSARARPGGYTF. CDR3 DNA: TGTGCCAGCAGTTTATCGGCCAGGGCGAGACCTGGGGGCTACACCTTC. This chain joins TRBV27 and TRBJ1-2; D is perhaps TRBD1 (5 bases). The germline V and J ends were trimmed by 0 bases and 8 bases, with 19 bases remaining between them. Germline CDR1 reads MNHEY; CDR2 reads SMNVEV (reference sequence). The CDR3 contains 16 residues.

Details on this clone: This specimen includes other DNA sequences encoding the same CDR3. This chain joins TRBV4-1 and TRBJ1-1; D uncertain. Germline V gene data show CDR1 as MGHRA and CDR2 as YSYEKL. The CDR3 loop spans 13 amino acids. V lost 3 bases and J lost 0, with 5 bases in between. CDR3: CASSQGMNTEAFF. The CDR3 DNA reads TGCGCCAGCAGCCAGGGGATGAACACTGAAGCTTTCTTT.

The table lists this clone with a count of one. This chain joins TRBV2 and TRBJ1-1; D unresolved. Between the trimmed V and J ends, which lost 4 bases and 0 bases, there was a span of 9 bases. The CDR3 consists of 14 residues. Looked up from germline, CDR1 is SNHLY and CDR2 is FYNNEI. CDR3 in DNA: TGTGCCAGCAGTGGACGGACCATGAACACTGAAGCTTTCTTT. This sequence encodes CASSGRTMNTEAFF.

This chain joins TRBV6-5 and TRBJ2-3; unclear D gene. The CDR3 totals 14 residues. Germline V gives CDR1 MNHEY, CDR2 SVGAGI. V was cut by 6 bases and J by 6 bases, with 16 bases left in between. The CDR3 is CASSPSNLGDTQYF. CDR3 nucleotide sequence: TGTGCCAGCAGCCCTTCAAACCTCGGGGATACGCAGTATTTT.

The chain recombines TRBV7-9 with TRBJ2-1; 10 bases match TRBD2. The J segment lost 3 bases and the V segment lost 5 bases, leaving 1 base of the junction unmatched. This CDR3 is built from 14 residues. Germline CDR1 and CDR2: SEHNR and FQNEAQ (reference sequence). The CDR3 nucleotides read TGTGCCAGCAGCGGGACTAGCGACTACAATGAGCAGTTCTTC. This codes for CASSGTSDYNEQFF. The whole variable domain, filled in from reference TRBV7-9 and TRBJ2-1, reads DTGVSQNPRHKITKRGQNVTFRCDPISEHNRLYWYRQTLGQGPEFLTYFQNEAQLEKSRLLSDRFSAERPKGSFSTLEIQRTEQGDSAMYLCASSGTSDYNEQFFGPGTRLTVL.

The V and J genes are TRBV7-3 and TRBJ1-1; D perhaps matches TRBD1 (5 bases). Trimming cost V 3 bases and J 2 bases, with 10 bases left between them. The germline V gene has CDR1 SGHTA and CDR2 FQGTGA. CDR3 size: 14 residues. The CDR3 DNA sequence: TGTGCCAGCAGCTTCGGGGGGGTTAACACTGAAGCTTTCTTT. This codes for CASSFGGVNTEAFF. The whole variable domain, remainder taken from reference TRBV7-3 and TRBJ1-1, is GAGVSQTPSNKVTEKGKYVELRCDPISGHTALYWYRQSLGQGPEFLIYFQGTGAADDSGLPNDRFFAVRPEGSVSTLKIQRTERGDSAVYLCASSFGGVNTEAFFGQGTRLTVV.

The CDR3 DNA reads TGTGCCAGCTCACAAGAACCGGAGGGCCGTTCTTGCGCGTACTTC. Protein product: CASSQEPEGRSCAYF. The rearrangement uses TRBV18 and TRBJ2-7; a weak D match, TRBD2 (6 bases). This CDR3 spans 15 amino acids. Germline V gene lookup returns CDR1 KGHSH and CDR2 LQKENI. Trimming removed 4 bases at V and 12 bases at J, with 25 bases between.

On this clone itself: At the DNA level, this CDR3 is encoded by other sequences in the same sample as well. CDR3 amino acids: CASSLGTSYEQYF. CDR3 DNA sequence: TGTGCCAGCAGTTTAGGGACATCTTACGAGCAGTACTTC. This rearrangement joins TRBV27 to TRBJ2-7; weak D call: TRBD1 (6 bases). The V gene lost 2 bases and the J gene lost 4 bases, with 9 bases spanning the gap. CDR3 length: 13 amino acids. The germline V gene encodes CDR1 MNHEY and CDR2 SMNVEV (reference sequence).

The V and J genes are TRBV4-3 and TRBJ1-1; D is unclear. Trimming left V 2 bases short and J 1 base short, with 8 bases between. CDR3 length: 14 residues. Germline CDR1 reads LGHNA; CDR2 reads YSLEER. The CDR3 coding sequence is TGCGCCAGCAGCCAATGGGCGGGGAACACTGAAGCTTTCTTT. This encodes CASSQWAGNTEAFF.

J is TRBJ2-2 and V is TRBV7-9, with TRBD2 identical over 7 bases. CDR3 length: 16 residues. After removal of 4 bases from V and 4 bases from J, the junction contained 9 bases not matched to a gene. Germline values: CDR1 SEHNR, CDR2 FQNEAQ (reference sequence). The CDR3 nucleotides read TGTGCCAGCAGCTCCCTTATAGCGGGCACCACCGGGGAGCTGTTTTTT. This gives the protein CASSSLIAGTTGELFF.

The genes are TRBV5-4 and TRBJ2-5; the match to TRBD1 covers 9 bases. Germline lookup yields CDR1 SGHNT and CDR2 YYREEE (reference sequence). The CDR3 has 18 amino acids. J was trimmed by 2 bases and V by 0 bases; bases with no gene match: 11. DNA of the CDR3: TGTGCCAGCAGCTTGGTGAGTTACGGGACAGGGACGCAAGAGACCCAGTACTTC. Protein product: CASSLVSYGTGTQETQYF.

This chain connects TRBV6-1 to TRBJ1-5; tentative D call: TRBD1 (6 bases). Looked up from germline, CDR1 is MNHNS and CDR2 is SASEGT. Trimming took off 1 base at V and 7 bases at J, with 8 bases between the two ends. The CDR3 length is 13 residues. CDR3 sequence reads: CASSEVRGQPQHF. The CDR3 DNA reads TGTGCCAGCAGTGAAGTCAGGGGCCAGCCCCAGCATTTT.

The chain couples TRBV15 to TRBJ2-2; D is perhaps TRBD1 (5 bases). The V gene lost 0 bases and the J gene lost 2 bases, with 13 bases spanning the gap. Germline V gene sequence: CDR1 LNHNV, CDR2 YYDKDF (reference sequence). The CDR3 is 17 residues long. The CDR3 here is CATSRDLTGPNTGELFF. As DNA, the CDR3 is TGTGCCACCAGCAGAGATCTTACAGGTCCCAACACCGGGGAGCTGTTTTTT.

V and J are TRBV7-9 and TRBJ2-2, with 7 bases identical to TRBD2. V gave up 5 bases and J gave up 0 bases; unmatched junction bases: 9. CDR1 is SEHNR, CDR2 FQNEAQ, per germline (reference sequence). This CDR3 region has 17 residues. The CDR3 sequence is CASSHRLAAPNTGELFF. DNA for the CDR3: TGTGCCAGCAGCCACAGGCTAGCGGCCCCGAACACCGGGGAGCTGTTTTTT.

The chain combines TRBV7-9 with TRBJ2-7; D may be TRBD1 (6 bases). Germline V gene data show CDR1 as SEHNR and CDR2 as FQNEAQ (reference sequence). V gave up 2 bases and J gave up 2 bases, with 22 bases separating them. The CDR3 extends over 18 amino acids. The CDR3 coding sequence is TGTGCCAGCAGCTTAACCTACGACAGGTATCGTTCCCCCTACGAGCAGTACTTC. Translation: CASSLTYDRYRSPYEQYF.

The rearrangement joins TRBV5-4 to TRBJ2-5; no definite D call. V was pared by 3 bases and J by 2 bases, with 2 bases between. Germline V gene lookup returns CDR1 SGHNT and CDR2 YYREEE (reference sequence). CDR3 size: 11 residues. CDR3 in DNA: TGTGCCAGCAGCTCTCAAGAGACCCAGTACTTC. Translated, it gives CASSSQETQYF.

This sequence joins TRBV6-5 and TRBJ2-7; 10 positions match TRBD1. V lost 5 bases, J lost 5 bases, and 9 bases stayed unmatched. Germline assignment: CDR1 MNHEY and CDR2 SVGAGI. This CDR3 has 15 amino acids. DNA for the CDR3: TGTGCCAGCAGTGGGCCGGGACAGGGGTTCGACGAGCAGTACTTC. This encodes CASSGPGQGFDEQYF.

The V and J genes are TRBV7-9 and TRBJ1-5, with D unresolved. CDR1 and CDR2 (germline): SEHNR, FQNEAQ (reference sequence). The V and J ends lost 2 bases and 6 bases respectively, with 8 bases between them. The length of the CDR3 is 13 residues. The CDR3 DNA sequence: TGTGCCAGCAGCTTATTTGCGGGTCAGCCCCAGCATTTT. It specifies CASSLFAGQPQHF.